Listed below are T cell receptor beta chains from one sample, sequenced in a study of radiation and T cells in renal cell carcinoma. TCRdb's copy holds only in-frame clones and misses some; the assay was immunoSEQ multiplex PCR. The table records fewer than 25,000 clones, about 51% of them present only once. The material was tumor tissue, obtained from a patient whose treatment included radiotherapy and nephrectomy. The receptors shown here come from a woman aged 45-59 years with renal cell carcinoma. The CDR3 runs from the conserved cysteine through the conserved F or W. The D gene is left open where the match is weak. Some rows mark clone size as missing; the rest say once, few, many or name a class of expanded clone.

v_call	j_call	d_call	clone_size	cdr3_length	cdr3_aa	cdr3_nt
TRBV2	TRBJ1-5	NA	few	14	CASSGSGGDQPQHF	TGTGCCAGCAGTGGGAGCGGGGGCGATCAGCCCCAGCATTTT
TRBV7-9	TRBJ1-3	TRBD1	medium-sized	15	CASSPQGQGHDTIYF	TGTGCCAGCAGCCCCCAGGGACAGGGGCATGACACCATATATTTT
TRBV10-1	TRBJ2-2	TRBD2	few	14	CASPSRGDTGELFF	TGCGCCAGCCCGTCTCGGGGGGACACCGGGGAGCTGTTTTTT
TRBV7-8	TRBJ2-1	NA	NA	13	CASRDVVNNEQFF	TGTGCCAGCAGGGACGTGGTGAACAATGAGCAGTTCTTC
TRBV11-2	TRBJ2-7	NA	NA	11	CASSLAHEQYF	TGTGCCAGCAGCTTAGCCCACGAGCAGTACTTC
TRBV5-1	TRBJ2-2	NA	NA	17	CASSLGGRGKNTGELFF	TGCGCCAGCAGCTTGGGCGGTCGTGGAAAGAACACCGGGGAGCTGTTTTTT
TRBV7-8	TRBJ2-2	NA	few	14	CASSFDVNTGELFF	TGTGCCAGCAGCTTCGACGTAAACACCGGGGAGCTGTTTTTT
TRBV5-4	TRBJ2-5	NA	once	13	CASSLAVVETQYF	TGTGCCAGCAGCTTGGCGGTTGTAGAGACCCAGTACTTC
TRBV19	TRBJ1-5	TRBD1	many	13	CASSDSPGQGEHF	TGTGCCAGTAGCGACTCACCGGGACAGGGGGAGCATTTT
TRBV6-5	TRBJ1-3	NA	few	15	CASSPDRFSGNTIYF	TGTGCCAGCAGTCCCGACAGGTTCTCTGGAAACACCATATATTTT
TRBV5-1	TRBJ1-2	NA	NA	13	CASSLAGRYGYTF	TGCGCCAGCAGCTTGGCGGGGAGGTATGGCTACACCTTC
TRBV5-6	TRBJ2-5	NA	NA	15	CASSLLVRVEETQYF	TGTGCCAGCAGCTTATTAGTGAGGGTCGAAGAGACCCAGTACTTC
TRBV5-1	TRBJ2-1	NA	NA	15	CASNPGASGTNEQFF	TGCGCCAGCAACCCAGGGGCTAGCGGAACCAATGAGCAGTTCTTC
TRBV6-5	TRBJ2-7	NA	medium-sized	12	CASSYRTGEQYF	TGTGCCAGCAGTTACCGTACGGGCGAGCAGTACTTC
TRBV7-2	TRBJ2-7	NA	NA	16	CASSLDPLGYIREQYF	TGTGCCAGCAGCTTAGATCCTTTAGGATATATAAGAGAGCAGTACTTC
TRBV5-4	TRBJ2-1	NA	NA	13	CASSSLGANEQFF	TGTGCCAGCAGCTCGCTGGGAGCGAATGAGCAGTTCTTC
TRBV6-5	TRBJ2-7	TRBD1	medium-sized	14	CASSYYRGSYEQYF	TGTGCCAGCAGTTACTACAGGGGTTCGTACGAGCAGTACTTC
TRBV4-1	TRBJ1-5	NA	NA	15	CASSQDYRSNQPQHF	TGCGCCAGCAGCCAAGATTATAGGAGCAATCAGCCCCAGCATTTT
TRBV7-9	TRBJ2-5	NA	NA	14	CASSLAGLQETQYF	TGTGCCAGCAGCTTAGCGGGGTTACAAGAGACCCAGTACTTC
TRBV1	TRBJ1-5	NA	many	15	CTSNRGQGAHQPQHF	TGCACCAGCAACCGAGGACAGGGGGCCCATCAGCCCCAGCATTTT
TRBV21-1	TRBJ2-3	NA	few	19	CASSSRQKERPPPTDTQYF	TGTGCCAGCAGCTCCCGGCAGAAGGAAAGGCCCCCCCCCACAGATACGCAGTATTTT
TRBV5-8	TRBJ1-1	NA	NA	13	CASSEWGNTEAFF	TGTGCCAGCAGCGAATGGGGGAACACTGAAGCTTTCTTT
TRBV7-8	TRBJ2-5	TRBD2	NA	15	CASSPTTSGEETQYF	TGTGCCAGCAGCCCAACGACTAGCGGGGAGGAGACCCAGTACTTC
TRBV7-2	TRBJ1-1	NA	NA	11	CASSSRYEAFF	TGTGCCAGCAGCTCGAGATATGAAGCTTTCTTT
TRBV7-2	TRBJ1-2	NA	NA	16	CASSTPSQVLPAGYTF	TGTGCCAGCAGCACCCCATCACAGGTCCTTCCCGCTGGCTACACCTTC
TRBV30	TRBJ2-1	TRBD1	NA	13	CAWNRDRVNEQFF	TGTGCCTGGAACCGGGACAGGGTCAATGAGCAGTTCTTC
TRBV19	TRBJ1-2	TRBD1	medium-sized	15	CATKGQETRYYGYTF	TGTGCCACGAAGGGACAGGAGACGCGCTACTATGGCTACACCTTC
TRBV29-1	TRBJ1-3	NA	NA	13	CSVEEMGGNTIYF	TGCAGCGTTGAGGAGATGGGTGGAAACACCATATATTTT
TRBV29-1	TRBJ1-1	NA	many	11	CSVELGTEAFF	TGCAGCGTTGAACTAGGCACTGAAGCTTTCTTT
TRBV5-5	TRBJ1-2	TRBD1	NA	13	CASSHGTAGGYTF	TGCGCCAGCAGCCACGGGACAGCAGGTGGCTACACCTTC
TRBV7-8	TRBJ1-1	NA	NA	12	CASSPLNGEAFF	TGTGCCAGCAGCCCCCTGAATGGTGAAGCTTTCTTT
TRBV18	TRBJ2-7	NA	once	13	CASSPSRDYEQYF	TGTGCCAGCTCACCCTCCCGGGACTACGAGCAGTACTTC
TRBV4-1	TRBJ1-3	NA	NA	15	CASSPSTGAGNTIYF	TGCGCCAGCAGCCCCTCGACGGGGGCTGGAAACACCATATATTTT
TRBV11-1	TRBJ2-7	NA	few	12	CASSLGVHEQYF	TGTGCCAGCAGCTTAGGGGTCCACGAGCAGTACTTC
TRBV13	TRBJ1-2	NA	NA	15	CASSLAIRGSYGYTF	TGTGCCAGCAGCTTGGCCATTCGGGGAAGCTATGGCTACACCTTC
TRBV6-1	TRBJ2-1	NA	NA	16	CASSESGQSYYNEQFF	TGTGCCAGCAGTGAATCGGGACAAAGCTACTACAATGAGCAGTTCTTC
TRBV18	TRBJ1-2	NA	few	13	CASSPREDYGYTF	TGTGCCAGCTCACCCAGGGAAGACTATGGCTACACCTTC
TRBV9	TRBJ1-4	NA	NA	14	CASSEGQAEEKLFF	TGTGCCAGCAGCGAGGGCCAGGCTGAAGAAAAACTGTTTTTT
TRBV7-9	TRBJ2-5	NA	NA	11	CATSKQETQYF	TGTGCCACCAGCAAACAGGAGACCCAGTACTTC
TRBV5-1	TRBJ2-7	NA	few	14	CASKAPEGSYEQYF	TGCGCCAGCAAGGCCCCGGAGGGGTCCTACGAGCAGTACTTC
TRBV6-5	TRBJ1-1	NA	few	13	CASSYGQNTEAFF	TGTGCCAGCAGTTACGGCCAGAACACTGAAGCTTTCTTT
TRBV4-2	TRBJ2-2	TRBD2	NA	18	CASSPDFPGGSNTGELFF	TGTGCCAGCAGTCCTGATTTTCCGGGGGGATCGAACACCGGGGAGCTGTTTTTT
TRBV23-1	TRBJ1-4	NA	NA	14	CASRSGFLNEKLFF	TGCGCCAGCAGATCAGGGTTCTTGAATGAAAAACTGTTTTTT
TRBV14	TRBJ1-1	NA	NA	16	CASSHPRDGMNTEAFF	TGTGCCAGCAGCCACCCCCGGGACGGCATGAACACTGAAGCTTTCTTT
TRBV18	TRBJ1-5	NA	NA	13	CASSPRHDQPQHF	TGTGCCAGCTCACCCCGTCACGATCAGCCCCAGCATTTT
TRBV5-6	TRBJ1-4	TRBD1	NA	15	CASSPAETGGGKLFF	TGTGCCAGCAGCCCAGCAGAGACAGGGGGCGGAAAACTGTTTTTT
TRBV6-6	TRBJ1-4	TRBD1	NA	15	CASSKGQGANEKLFF	TGTGCCAGCAGCAAAGGACAGGGAGCTAATGAAAAACTGTTTTTT
TRBV6-6	TRBJ1-1	NA	NA	12	CASSAMNTEAFF	TGTGCCAGCAGTGCCATGAACACTGAAGCTTTCTTT
TRBV29-1	TRBJ2-3	TRBD1	NA	13	CSARQGGTDTQYF	TGCAGCGCGAGACAGGGGGGAACAGATACGCAGTATTTT
TRBV4-1	TRBJ1-6	NA	few	15	CASSQDFSSDSPLHF	TGCGCCAGCAGCCAAGATTTCAGTTCCGATTCACCCCTCCACTTT
TRBV7-8	TRBJ1-2	TRBD1	NA	13	CASSLGQGGGYTF	TGTGCCAGCAGCTTAGGACAGGGAGGAGGCTACACCTTC
TRBV19	TRBJ2-5	NA	few	15	CASSIGGAREETQYF	TGTGCCAGTAGTATAGGAGGGGCGCGGGAAGAGACCCAGTACTTC
TRBV6-1	TRBJ1-2	NA	NA	14	CASTEGQPDYGYTF	TGTGCCAGCACGGAAGGTCAACCCGACTATGGCTACACCTTC
TRBV9	TRBJ2-1	NA	NA	13	CASSGGTMNEQFF	TGTGCCAGCAGCGGAGGGACAATGAATGAGCAGTTCTTC
TRBV4-3	TRBJ1-4	NA	NA	17	CASSHGTGRGSNEKLFF	TGCGCCAGCAGCCATGGGACTGGGAGGGGATCTAATGAAAAACTGTTTTTT